Listed here are 28 T cell receptor beta chains from one sample, sequenced in a study of CD8 T cells in Susac syndrome. After extraction with the RNeasy kit, 0.5 to 1 ug of the RNA was reverse transcribed using random hexamers. In TCRdb, the immunoSEQ multiplex PCR reads were re-called with MiXCR into one record per CDR3 protein. The table shows tens of thousands of distinct CDR3 sequences, with under 95% occurring only once. Sequences were obtained from CD8+ T cells from PBMCs. These receptors originate from a human donor in good health.

The genes are TRBV20-1 and TRBJ2-1; TRBD2 agrees at 7 bases. Trimming removed 5 bases from V and 4 bases from J; junction bases left unmatched: 8. Germline V lookup: CDR1 DFQATT, CDR2 SNEGSKA (reference sequence). The CDR3 length is 14 residues. The DNA of the CDR3 is TGCAGTGCTCGCTTCGCGGGAGATTACAATGAGCAGTTCTTC. Its translation: CSARFAGDYNEQFF.

The genes are TRBV6-5 and TRBJ2-2, with 9 bases that match TRBD2. Unmatched junction bases numbered 12, after V lost 4 bases and J lost 0 bases. This CDR3 spans 19 amino acids. Per germline, CDR1 MNHEY and CDR2 SVGAGI. The CDR3 DNA reads as TGTGCCAGCAGTTCCGCCCGGGTGGGACTAGCTACGAACACCGGGGAGCTGTTTTTT. Amino acid sequence: CASSSARVGLATNTGELFF.

V and J are TRBV5-6 and TRBJ1-1, with D possibly matching TRBD1 (6 bases). The V gene's germline CDR1 is SGHDT and CDR2 YYEEEE. The CDR3 totals 14 residues. Trimming removed 3 bases from V and 4 bases from J, with 13 bases in between. CDR3 region: CASSSILQGTEAFF. The CDR3 coding sequence is TGTGCCAGCAGCTCCATCCTACAGGGCACTGAAGCTTTCTTT.

The chain recombines TRBV11-2 with TRBJ1-2, with 12 bases lining up with TRBD1. The CDR3 totals 18 residues. The germline V gene encodes CDR1 SGHAT and CDR2 FQNNGV. J lost 4 bases, V lost 7 bases, and 16 bases had no gene match. CDR3 in DNA: TGTGCCAGCACGGGGTCGGGACAGGGGGCCCGAGAGAGCTATGGCTACACCTTC. Amino acid sequence: CASTGSGQGARESYGYTF.

The CDR3 protein is CASSQEGNKRELWYTGELFF. Written as DNA, the CDR3 is TGCGCCAGCAGCCAAGAGGGAAATAAGCGGGAACTGTGGTACACCGGGGAGCTGTTTTTT. The chain recombines TRBV4-1 with TRBJ2-2; 7 nucleotides align to TRBD2. The V gene end was trimmed by 0 bases and the J gene end by 3 bases; junction bases not matched to a gene: 16. Germline-derived CDR1 and CDR2 are MGHRA and YSYEKL. The CDR3 loop spans 20 amino acids.

V and J are TRBV10-3 and TRBJ2-3; D remains unclear. V was pared by 7 bases and J by 1 base, with 12 bases between. Per the germline V gene, CDR1 is ENHRY and CDR2 is SYGVKD. This CDR3 has 14 residues. CDR3 sequence reads: CAITAPQGTDTQYF. CDR3 nucleotides: TGTGCCATCACGGCCCCCCAAGGCACAGATACGCAGTATTTT.

This chain links TRBV12-3 or TRBV12-4 with TRBJ2-7, with 9 bases matching TRBD1. After removal of 5 bases from V and 3 bases from J, the junction contained 5 bases not matched to a gene. CDR3 length: 14 amino acids. The CDR3 reads CASSRRQGVYEQYF. Written as DNA, the CDR3 is TGTGCCAGCAGTCGCCGACAGGGGGTCTACGAGCAGTACTTC.

The CDR3 is CASSQESLLVGATDTQYF. CDR3 nucleotides: TGCGCCAGCAGCCAAGAGTCTTTGTTGGTGGGAGCAACAGATACGCAGTATTTT. The chain recombines TRBV4-1 with TRBJ2-3, with TRBD2 as a possible D gene (5 bases). This CDR3 spans 18 amino acids. Trimming pared 0 bases from V and 3 bases from J, leaving 19 bases between. Germline CDR1 and CDR2: MGHRA and YSYEKL.

The CDR3 DNA reads as TGTGCCAGCAGTTACTCCCCGATCTATGGCTACACCTTC. This gives the protein CASSYSPIYGYTF. V is TRBV6-5 and J is TRBJ1-2; D is unresolved. The V end was cut by 0 bases, the J end by 4 bases, with 6 bases between. CDR3 size: 13 residues. CDR1 and CDR2 (germline): MNHEY, SVGAGI.

J is TRBJ2-2 and V is TRBV29-1; 8 positions match TRBD2. The CDR3 totals 16 residues. Trimming removed 1 base from V and 4 bases from J; junction bases left unmatched: 8. The germline V gene encodes CDR1 SQVTM and CDR2 ANQGSEA. DNA of the CDR3: TGCAGCGTTGAAGGGGGCACTAGCGGCATCACCGGGGAGCTGTTTTTT. Translation gives CSVEGGTSGITGELFF.

This clonotype was recorded once. The chain employs TRBV7-9 and TRBJ2-7, with D unresolved. CDR1 and CDR2 (germline): SEHNR, FQNEAQ (reference sequence). Between the trimmed V and J ends, which lost 3 bases and 6 bases, there was a span of 9 bases. This CDR3 comprises 12 residues. As DNA, the CDR3 is TGTGCCAGCAGCTTCTCCGCCGGCGAGCAGTACTTC. Translating it yields CASSFSAGEQYF.

The V gene is TRBV7-9, the J gene TRBJ2-7; D ambiguous. V was clipped by 1 base and J by 3 bases, with 7 bases between them. This CDR3 has 13 amino acids. Germline CDR1 and CDR2: SEHNR and FQNEAQ (reference sequence). The CDR3 DNA follows: TGTGCCAGCAGCTTAGGCACTTACTACGAGCAGTACTTC. Amino acid sequence: CASSLGTYYEQYF.

V usage is TRBV25-1 and J usage is TRBJ2-7, with D hard to call. V lost 7 bases and J 4 bases, leaving 11 bases between the germline ends. CDR3 size: 12 residues. The V gene's germline CDR1 is MGHDK and CDR2 SYGVNS. For the CDR3, the DNA is TGTGCCAGCACTCTAAACGGTTACGAGCAGTACTTC. This sequence encodes CASTLNGYEQYF.

The CDR3 nucleotides are TGCAGCGGGACTGGGACAGTGAAGAACACTGAAGCTTTCTTT. Protein product: CSGTGTVKNTEAFF. The chain uses TRBV29-1 and TRBJ1-1; 7 positions match TRBD1. Germline CDR1 reads SQVTM; CDR2 reads ANQGSEA. The length of the CDR3 is 14 residues. The junction had 9 bases not matched to a gene; V was cut back by 7 bases and J by 1 base.

The CDR3 loop is CASSPAGDGSNQPQHF. CDR3 coding DNA: TGTGCCAGCTCCCCAGCCGGGGACGGGAGCAATCAGCCCCAGCATTTT. This chain uses TRBV18 with TRBJ1-5, with a tentative D call TRBD1 (5 bases). This CDR3 has 16 amino acids. CDR1 is KGHSH, CDR2 LQKENI, per germline. Trimming left V 6 bases short and J 1 base short, with 16 bases between.

The chain employs TRBV30 and TRBJ2-1, with D possibly being TRBD1 (6 bases). The V gene's germline CDR1 is GTSNPN and CDR2 SVGIG (reference sequence). This CDR3 contains 13 residues. V was pared by 5 bases and J by 4 bases, with 12 bases between. The CDR3 region is CAWALTGYNEQFF. The CDR3 DNA reads as TGTGCCTGGGCTTTAACAGGGTACAATGAGCAGTTCTTC.

The J gene is TRBJ1-1, the V gene TRBV4-1; possibly TRBD1 for D (6 bases). CDR3 length: 15 residues. The germline V gene encodes CDR1 MGHRA and CDR2 YSYEKL. V was trimmed by 1 base and J by 5 bases, leaving 14 bases between them. The CDR3 DNA sequence: TGCGCCAGCAGCCAAGTGGCGGGGGGCGGGACTGAAGCTTTCTTT. It translates to CASSQVAGGGTEAFF.

The V gene is TRBV19, the J gene TRBJ1-1, with 7 bases matching TRBD1. Germline assignment: CDR1 LNHDA and CDR2 SQIVND (reference sequence). The CDR3 length is 13 residues. With V trimmed by 6 bases and J by 3 bases, 4 bases remained unmatched. CDR3 residues: CASSKGGDTEAFF. CDR3 nucleotides: TGTGCCAGTAGCAAAGGGGGCGACACTGAAGCTTTCTTT.

V and J are TRBV7-9 and TRBJ2-1; weak D call: TRBD2 (5 bases). Germline V gene sequence: CDR1 SEHNR, CDR2 FQNEAQ (reference sequence). Deletions cut 5 bases from V and 6 bases from J, with 23 bases between. The CDR3 contains 17 residues. CDR3 nucleotides: TGTGCCAGCAGCCCTACCCTCCTAGAGGGAACACGCAATGAGCAGTTCTTC. Translated, it gives CASSPTLLEGTRNEQFF.

The chain links TRBV20-1 to TRBJ2-5, with D uncertain. V was clipped by 5 bases and J by 8 bases, with 9 bases between them. There are 10 residues in the CDR3. Germline CDR1 DFQATT, CDR2 SNEGSKA (reference sequence). CDR3 in amino acids: CSAGTGTQYF. CDR3 in DNA: TGCAGTGCTGGTACTGGAACCCAGTACTTC.

There are a few counts of this clonotype. The V and J genes are TRBV5-1 and TRBJ2-7; D is uncertain. V dropped 3 bases and J dropped 3 bases, with 16 bases sitting between them. The CDR3 is 15 residues long. The germline V gene encodes CDR1 SGHRS and CDR2 YFSETQ. The CDR3 region is CASSSSDSGFYEQYF. In nucleotides, the CDR3 is TGCGCCAGCAGCTCATCTGATTCGGGTTTCTACGAGCAGTACTTC.

This chain joins TRBV13 and TRBJ2-1; D perhaps matches TRBD2 (5 bases). V lost 4 bases to trimming and J lost 2 bases, with 12 bases between them. This CDR3 is 15 amino acids long. CDR1 PRHDT and CDR2 FYEKMQ come from the germline V gene (reference sequence). The CDR3 DNA is TGTGCCAGCAGCTCGAGGGTGTCTCCCTACAATGAGCAGTTCTTC. It encodes CASSSRVSPYNEQFF.

The DNA of the CDR3 is TGTGCCAGCAGCGACACGGGAGGGTCCGACGAGCAGTACTTC. This translates into CASSDTGGSDEQYF. The chain combines TRBV16 with TRBJ2-7, with 8 bases fitting TRBD2. Germline V gene lookup returns CDR1 KGHSY and CDR2 FQNENV. This CDR3 is built from 14 residues. Unmatched junction bases numbered 8, after V lost 5 bases and J lost 5 bases.

The gene calls are TRBV12-3 or TRBV12-4 and TRBJ2-7; D possibly uses TRBD1 or TRBD2 (5 bases each). CDR3 size: 14 residues. Trimming took 1 base from V and 6 from J, leaving 13 bases between them. The CDR3 protein is CASSLGGTFSEQYF. The CDR3 DNA follows: TGTGCCAGCAGTTTAGGAGGGACCTTCTCCGAGCAGTACTTC.

The chain uses TRBV28 and TRBJ1-2; no definite D call. The CDR3 is made up of 11 amino acids. Germline CDR1 MDHEN, CDR2 SYDVKM. V lost 8 bases and J lost 6, with 10 bases in between. The CDR3: CASGFGNGYTF. The CDR3 DNA reads as TGTGCCAGCGGCTTCGGGAATGGCTACACCTTC.

This chain joins TRBV11-2 and TRBJ2-7; TRBD2 might be the D (6 bases). CDR3 size: 13 residues. The V gene lost 9 bases and the J gene lost 3 bases, with 15 bases spanning the gap. The V gene's germline CDR1 is SGHAT and CDR2 FQNNGV. CDR3 bases: TGTGCCAGTTCCTCGGGGGTGGACTACGAGCAGTACTTC. Its protein product is CASSSGVDYEQYF. The variable domain in full, completed from reference TRBV11-2 and TRBJ2-7, reads EAGVAQSPRYKIIEKRQSVAFWCNPISGHATLYWYQQILGQGPKLLIQFQNNGVVDDSQLPKDRFSAERLKGVDSTLKIQPAKLEDSAVYLCASSSGVDYEQYFGPGTRLTVT.

The chain carries TRBV20-1 and TRBJ2-1; 9 bases line up with TRBD2. Per the germline V gene, CDR1 is DFQATT and CDR2 is SNEGSKA (reference sequence). J lost 4 bases, V lost 3 bases, and 1 base had no gene match. The CDR3 sequence is 13 residues long. For the CDR3, the DNA is TGCAGTGCTAGTCTAGCGGGGTACAATGAGCAGTTCTTC. This codes for CSASLAGYNEQFF.

This chain links TRBV4-1 with TRBJ2-7; a possible D gene is TRBD2 (5 bases). CDR3 length: 15 amino acids. V lost 4 bases and J lost 5, with 18 bases in between. Germline lookup yields CDR1 MGHRA and CDR2 YSYEKL. CDR3 residues: CASSLIGPGSHEQYF. The CDR3, as DNA: TGCGCCAGCAGCCTTATCGGTCCGGGGTCCCACGAGCAGTACTTC.